This TCR beta chain was recorded in a study of blood T cell repertoires in COVID-19. This CDR3 region has 12 residues. Trimming cost V 7 bases and J 4 bases, with 10 bases left between them. Germline CDR1 reads MDHEN; CDR2 reads SYDVKM. A single count supports this clone. Using immunoSEQ multiplex PCR, the repertoire was profiled, and TCRdb retains in-frame clones only, with some absent. In the table there are some 150,000 clones, roughly 80% of which are singletons. The receptor comes from a woman at least 80 years old in a cohort sampled during active or convalescent COVID-19. Specimen: peripheral blood. The chain couples TRBV28 to TRBJ1-2; D perhaps matches TRBD1 (5 bases). CDR3 sequence: CASTGHIYGYTF. The CDR3 DNA follows: TGTGCCAGCACCGGACATATCTATGGCTACACCTTC.